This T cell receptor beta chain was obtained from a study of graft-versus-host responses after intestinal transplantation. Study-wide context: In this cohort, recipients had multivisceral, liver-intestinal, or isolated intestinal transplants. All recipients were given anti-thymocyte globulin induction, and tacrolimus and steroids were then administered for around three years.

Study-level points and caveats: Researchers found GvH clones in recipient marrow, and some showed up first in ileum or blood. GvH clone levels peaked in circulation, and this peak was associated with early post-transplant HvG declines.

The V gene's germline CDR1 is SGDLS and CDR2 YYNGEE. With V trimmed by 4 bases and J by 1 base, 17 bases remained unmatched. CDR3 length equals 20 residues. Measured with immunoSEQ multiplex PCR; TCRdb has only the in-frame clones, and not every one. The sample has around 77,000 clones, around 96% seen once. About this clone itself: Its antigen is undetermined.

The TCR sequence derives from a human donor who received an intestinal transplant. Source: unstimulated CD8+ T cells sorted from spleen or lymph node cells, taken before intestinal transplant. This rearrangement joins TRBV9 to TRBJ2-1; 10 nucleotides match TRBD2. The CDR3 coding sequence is TGTGCCAGCAGCTCCCCTCAGCGGGAGGGCCACCTGAGGTCCTACAATGAGCAGTTCTTC. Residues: CASSSPQREGHLRSYNEQFF.